This TCR beta chain was profiled in a study of blood T cell repertoires in COVID-19. The overall study: COVID-19 samples collected from the United States, Italy and Spain covered acute and convalescent phases. Sources were T cells, B-cell-depleted T cells, or PBMCs; the material itself was cDNA or gDNA.

Germline V CDR1 and CDR2: SGDLS, YYNGEE. The ends were cut back, 3 bases at V and 0 bases at J, with 14 bases in the middle. The CDR3 is 16 amino acids. Original processing notes: Amplification with reference gene primers provided the estimates of nucleated cell counts. The table came from immunoSEQ multiplex PCR; TCRdb's copy has only in-frame clones and leaves some out. V, J and clone size derive from that table, while D and trimming were established from the DNA sequence. The sample includes approximately 280,000 clones, 88% of them seen just once. This TCR derives from a man between 18 and 35 years old with active or convalescent COVID-19. This chain connects TRBV9 to TRBJ2-3, with D possibly matching TRBD2 (6 bases). The sequenced sample consisted of peripheral blood. The CDR3 bases are TGTGCCAGCAGCGGCGGGGCAGGACCAAGCACAGATACGCAGTATTTT. Protein: CASSGGAGPSTDTQYF.